The clone carrying this T cell receptor (beta chain) has a single count. The ends were cut back, 3 bases at V and 5 bases at J, with 11 bases in the middle. This CDR3 is built from 14 residues. The germline V gene has CDR1 MGHDK and CDR2 SYGVNS. One entry per CDR3 protein results from TCRdb running MiXCR on the reads. The table includes over 250,000 distinct CDR3 sequences, 20% to 30% detected once. This sample stems from a study of T cell repertoires in cytomegalovirus infection. This receptor was taken from a human donor in good health (CMV status not recorded). Some clones in this sample may be carry-over from other donors' samples. V is TRBV25-1 and J is TRBJ2-1; no definite D call. The material sequenced was PBMCs. As DNA, the CDR3 is TGTGCCAGCAGTGAGAACCGAATTCACAATGAGCAGTTCTTC. Its protein is CASSENRIHNEQFF.